This T cell receptor (beta chain) was captured by sequencing in a study of T cell responses to AZD1222 COVID-19 vaccine. The ends were cut back, 0 bases at V and 5 bases at J, with 15 bases in the middle. Germline assignment: CDR1 KGHDR and CDR2 SFDVKD. CDR3 size: 17 residues. Concerning this clone itself: Its specificity is unknown.

General study results and limits: All repertoire sampling was performed exclusively after the peak T cell response. The donors showed a predominance of white British ancestry and of females, with possible underestimation of clonal diversity. Reports indicate that nearly half of spike-specific TCRs are directed at unmutated variant regions. Vaccine-associated CD4 TCRs ranged over spike, dominating at 160-218 and 743-854.

Profiled with immunoSEQ multiplex PCR; TCRdb holds only in-frame clones, not every one. The sample lists approximately 80,000 clones, about nine tenths seen once, with approximately 3.2% in the top ten. The sequenced sample was peripheral blood, obtained 28 days after the second AZD1222 dose. J is TRBJ2-2 and V is TRBV24-1; TRBD2 is a possible D gene (5 bases). This clonotype originated in an adult who received the AZD1222 COVID-19 vaccine. The CDR3 protein is CATSDLREGRYTGELFF. The CDR3, as DNA: TGTGCCACCAGTGATTTGCGAGAAGGGAGATATACCGGGGAGCTGTTTTTT.